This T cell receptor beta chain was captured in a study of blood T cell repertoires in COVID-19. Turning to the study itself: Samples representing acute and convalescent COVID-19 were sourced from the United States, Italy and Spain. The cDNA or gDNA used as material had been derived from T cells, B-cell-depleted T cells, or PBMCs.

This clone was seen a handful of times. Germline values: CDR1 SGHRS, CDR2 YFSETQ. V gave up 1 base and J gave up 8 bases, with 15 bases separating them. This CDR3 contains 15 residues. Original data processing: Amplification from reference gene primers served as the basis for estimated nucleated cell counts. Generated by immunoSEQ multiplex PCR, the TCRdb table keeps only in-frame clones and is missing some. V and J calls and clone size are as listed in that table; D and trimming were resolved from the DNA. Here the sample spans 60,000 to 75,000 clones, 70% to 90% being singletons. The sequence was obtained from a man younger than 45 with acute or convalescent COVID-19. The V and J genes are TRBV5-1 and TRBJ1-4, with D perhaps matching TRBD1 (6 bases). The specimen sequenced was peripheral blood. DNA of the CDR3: TGCGCCAGCAGCTTGTACCCTCGACAGGCAGAAAAACTGTTTTTT. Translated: CASSLYPRQAEKLFF.